The rows below give T cell receptor beta chains drawn from one sample of a study of CD8+ T cells in alopecia areata. Sequencing used immunoSEQ multiplex PCR; TCRdb keeps in-frame clones, though not all of them. Altogether over 150,000 clones are present, 50% to 60% being singletons, with the ten largest covering 3% to 4%. The starting material was CD4+ T cells sorted from blood, obtained at week 4, from a patient treated with tofacitinib. These receptors all stem from a human donor with alopecia areata. CDR3s include the opening cysteine and the closing phenylalanine or tryptophan. A D gene is named only where the DNA matches it firmly. Size values are once, few and many counts, or a class for expanded clones, and some rows have none.

>TRBJ2-3|TRBV4-1|TRBD2|once
TGCGCCAGCAGCCGACTAGCGGGGGGCTCAGGGAGCACAGATACGCAGTATTTT
CASSRLAGGSGSTDTQYF
>TRBJ1-1|TRBV6-5|NA|NA
TGTGCCAGCAGTTACAGGATGAACACTGAAGCTTTCTTT
CASSYRMNTEAFF
>TRBJ2-2|TRBV5-6|NA|NA
TGTGCCAGCCGACAAACAGGGTCCCTGAACACCGGGGAGCTGTTTTTT
CASRQTGSLNTGELFF
>TRBJ2-5|TRBV6-6|TRBD1|NA
TGTGCCAGCAGAAGGACAGGGGGCGAGATAGAGACCCAGTACTTC
CASRRTGGEIETQYF
>TRBJ2-5|TRBV18|NA|NA
TGTGCCAGCTCACCCGGGACCCAAGAGACCCAGTACTTC
CASSPGTQETQYF
>TRBJ2-3|TRBV30|NA|NA
TGTGCCTGGAGTGTAGGACTCGCGTCCCGCACAGATACGCAGTATTTT
CAWSVGLASRTDTQYF
>TRBJ2-7|TRBV29-1|TRBD1|NA
TGCAGCGTTACCAGGGGGCAGATATACGAGCAGTACTTC
CSVTRGQIYEQYF
>TRBJ2-7|TRBV30|NA|NA
TGTGCCTGGAGTCCCCGGTTCTACGAGCAGTACTTC
CAWSPRFYEQYF
>TRBJ1-2|TRBV29-1|NA|NA
TGCAGCGTTCAGTCGTCGACAGGCCCCGGGGAAGGCTACACCTTC
CSVQSSTGPGEGYTF
>TRBJ2-1|TRBV29-1|NA|NA
TGCAGCGTCCAGGGACTGAGCGTGGTAAATGAGCAGTTCTTC
CSVQGLSVVNEQFF
>TRBJ1-6|TRBV4-3|TRBD1|NA
TGCGCCAGCAGCCAGGGGACAGGGGCCGATTCACCCCTCCACTTT
CASSQGTGADSPLHF
>TRBJ2-2|TRBV6-1|TRBD2|NA
TGTGCCAGCAGTGGACGTAGCGGGGGGCCTAACACCGGGGAGCTGTTTTTT
CASSGRSGGPNTGELFF
>TRBJ2-2|TRBV4-2|NA|once
TGTGCCAGCAGCCAAGAGGGGGGCACCGGGGAGCTGTTTTTT
CASSQEGGTGELFF
>TRBJ2-7|TRBV28|NA|NA
TGTGCCAGCAGTGAACAGGGAAAACCCTACGAGCAGTACTTC
CASSEQGKPYEQYF
>TRBJ1-1|TRBV6-5|NA|NA
TGTGCCAGCAGTTACGGGCAAATGGTCCTGAACACTGAAGCTTTCTTT
CASSYGQMVLNTEAFF
>TRBJ2-1|TRBV7-3|NA|NA
TGTGCCAGCAGCTTACTCGTGGAGATTTCAGGTTACAATGAGCAGTTCTTC
CASSLLVEISGYNEQFF
>TRBJ1-2|TRBV27|NA|NA
TGTGCCAGCAGACAGACAGCATCCTATGGCTACACCTTC
CASRQTASYGYTF
>TRBJ2-5|TRBV25-1|TRBD2|few
TGTGCCAGCAGTGAAGCCCTAGCGGGGGTTGAGACCCAGTACTTC
CASSEALAGVETQYF
>TRBJ1-1|TRBV25-1|NA|NA
TGTGCCAGCAGTGAATTTGGTTTGAACACTGAAGCTTTCTTT
CASSEFGLNTEAFF
>TRBJ1-4|TRBV29-1|TRBD1|NA
TGCAGCGCCGGGGACAGGCTTGGTGAAAAACTGTTTTTT
CSAGDRLGEKLFF
>TRBJ2-7|TRBV29-1|NA|few
TGCAGCGTTGTGGGGGAACGATACGAGCAGTACTTC
CSVVGERYEQYF
>TRBJ1-2|TRBV6-5|NA|NA
TGTGCCAGCACCGCGGGAGGACAGATAATCTATGGCTACACCTTC
CASTAGGQIIYGYTF